Listed below are T cell receptor beta chains from one sample, sequenced in a study of T cell responses to AZD1222 COVID-19 vaccine. Method: immunoSEQ multiplex PCR; TCRdb's copy keeps in-frame clones and lacks some. The data show about 120,000 clones, with 86% seen just once and around 17% held by the top ten. The source was peripheral blood, collected 28 days after the second AZD1222 dose. Receptors originate from an adult who received the AZD1222 COVID-19 vaccine. The CDR3 runs from the conserved cysteine through the conserved F or W. The D gene is left open where the match is weak. For some rows the clone size is stated as once, few or many, or as a class when expanded; others skip it.

size	D	V	J	DNA	CDR3
.	.	TRBV7-2	TRBJ1-2	TGTGCCAGCAGCTTAGAGGCAGGGCGGGGGTATGGCTACACCTTC	CASSLEAGRGYGYTF
once	TRBD1	TRBV3-1/TRBV3-2	TRBJ1-5	TGTGCCAGCAGCCACCGGGACAGCTATAGCAATCAGCCCCAGCATTTT	CASSHRDSYSNQPQHF
once	.	TRBV5-1	TRBJ2-7	TGCGCCAGCAGCCCCACCCCGACAGGATCCTACGAGCAGTACTTC	CASSPTPTGSYEQYF
.	.	TRBV20-1	TRBJ1-6	TGCAGTGCTAGTACAGGGTTTATGGATTCACCCCTCCACTTT	CSASTGFMDSPLHF
.	TRBD2	TRBV6-6	TRBJ2-7	TGTGCCAGCACCGGACTAGTGTGGTACGAGCAGTACTTC	CASTGLVWYEQYF
.	TRBD2	TRBV5-1	TRBJ2-1	TGCGCCAGCAGCTTCGGCGGGAGGAGCTCCTACAATGAGCAGTTCTTC	CASSFGGRSSYNEQFF
.	.	TRBV11-2	TRBJ2-2	TGTGCCAGCAGCTTCACAGGGTACCCCGGGGAGCTGTTTTTT	CASSFTGYPGELFF
once	.	TRBV7-9	TRBJ2-5	TGTGCCAGCAGCTTAGGAGGCATCCAGGAGACCCAGTACTTC	CASSLGGIQETQYF
.	.	TRBV5-5	TRBJ1-3	TGTGCCAGCAGGTATGTCGGACAGAGCCTCTCTGGAAACACCATATATTTT	CASRYVGQSLSGNTIYF
.	TRBD1	TRBV4-3	TRBJ1-2	TGCGCCAGCAGCCAATCGCCAGGGGGCTACTATGGCTACACCTTC	CASSQSPGGYYGYTF
.	TRBD1	TRBV28	TRBJ2-1	TGTGCCAGCAGCGACCACCTCGGGACAGGGGGCTATGAGCAGTTCTTC	CASSDHLGTGGYEQFF
.	.	TRBV18	TRBJ1-4	TGTGCCAGCTCACCACAGGGTACTAATGAAAAACTGTTTTTT	CASSPQGTNEKLFF
.	.	TRBV7-2	TRBJ1-6	TGTGCCAGCAGCTTAGTAGTAGTTCCCAATTCACCCCTCCACTTT	CASSLVVVPNSPLHF
.	.	TRBV5-4	TRBJ2-1	TGTGCCAGCAGCTTAGGAGGGGGCAGCTACAATGAGCAGTTCTTC	CASSLGGGSYNEQFF
.	.	TRBV30	TRBJ2-7	TGTGCCACCAGTCATGGACGGGCCCGCTCCTACGAGCAGTACTTC	CATSHGRARSYEQYF
.	.	TRBV2	TRBJ2-1	TGTGCCAGCAGTGAAGCGTCTCACAATGAGCAGTTCTTC	CASSEASHNEQFF
.	.	TRBV12-3/TRBV12-4	TRBJ2-3	TGTGCCAGCAGCCCGGGCACTGGTACGCAGTATTTT	CASSPGTGTQYF
.	TRBD2	TRBV24-1	TRBJ2-1	TGTGCCACCAGTGACCCGGGACTAGCGGGAGGGCCGGCCTCCTACAATGAGCAGTTCTTC	CATSDPGLAGGPASYNEQFF